This TCR beta chain derives from a study of tissue T cells after allogeneic stem cell transplantation. Repertoires were generated with immunoSEQ multiplex PCR, while TCRdb's copy carries only in-frame clones and drops some. Found here are over 650 clones, around 54% of them singletons; the top ten hold roughly 37%. This clone came up a few times. Steroid-refractory graft-versus-host disease after allogeneic hematopoietic cell transplant qualified adults for prospective research-autopsy enrollment. Here the sequenced sample was blood, taken at autopsy. This TCR came from a male patient at least 60 years old with steroid-refractory graft-versus-host disease after an allogeneic stem cell transplant. Some T cells may be provided by the graft donor.

The CDR3: CASAFSSYNEQFF. DNA for the CDR3: TGCGCCTCCGCCTTTTCCTCCTACAATGAGCAGTTCTTC. The chain joins TRBV4-1 to TRBJ2-1; D unresolved. CDR3 length: 13 residues. Germline values: CDR1 MGHRA, CDR2 YSYEKL. V lost 11 bases, J lost 0 bases, and 11 bases lay in between.